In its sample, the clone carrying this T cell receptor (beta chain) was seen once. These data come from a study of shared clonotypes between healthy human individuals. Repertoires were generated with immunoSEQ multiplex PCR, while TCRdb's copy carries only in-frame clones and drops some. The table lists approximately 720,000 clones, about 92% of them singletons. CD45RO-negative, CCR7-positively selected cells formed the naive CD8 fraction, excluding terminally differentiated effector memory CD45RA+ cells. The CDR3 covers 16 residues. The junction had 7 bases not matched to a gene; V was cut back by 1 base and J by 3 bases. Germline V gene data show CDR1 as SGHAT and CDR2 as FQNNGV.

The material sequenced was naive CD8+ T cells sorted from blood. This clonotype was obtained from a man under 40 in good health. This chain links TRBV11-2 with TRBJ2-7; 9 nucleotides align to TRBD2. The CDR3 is CASSLVVSGSLYEQYF. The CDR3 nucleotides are TGTGCCAGCAGCTTAGTGGTTAGCGGGAGTCTCTACGAGCAGTACTTC.